Below are 10 T cell receptor beta chains sequenced from a single sample in a study of regulatory T cells in long-lasting Graves disease. Through Arm-PCR of CDR3 regions and iRepertoire HTBI primers, TCR beta libraries were built. One entry per CDR3 protein results from TCRdb running MiXCR on the multiplex PCR reads. The sample records roughly 450,000 distinct CDR3 sequences, 20% being singletons. Stated time point: persistent/refractory GD, antithyroid drugs over 5 years with positive TRAb. The TCR library was prepared using RNA isolated from PBMCs. Sequencing used peripheral blood mononuclear cells (PBMCs), obtained when the disease was refractory, from a patient treated with antithyroid drugs. The source of these receptors is a female donor with Graves disease.

The sample holds many counts of this clonotype. The V and J genes are TRBV6-1 and TRBJ2-1; D is uncertain. In germline, CDR1 is MNHNS, CDR2 SASEGT. CDR3 size: 13 residues. With 7 bases removed from V and 5 bases from J, the gap between germline ends came to 12 bases. The CDR3 region is CASIYSLNNEQFF. CDR3 nucleotides: TGTGCCAGCATATACAGCCTTAACAATGAGCAGTTCTTC.

This clonotype occurred a few times. The chain joins TRBV19 to TRBJ1-3; 9 bases are shared with TRBD1. With V trimmed by 3 bases and J by 2 bases, 2 bases remained unmatched. This CDR3 is built from 15 residues. The germline gives CDR1 LNHDA, CDR2 SQIVND (reference sequence). The CDR3 DNA reads as TGTGCCAGTAGTATCGGACAGGGGCCTGGAAACACCATATATTTT. It yields the protein CASSIGQGPGNTIYF.

This clonotype turned up a few times. A single base separates this from a much larger clone, so it may be a read error. Since no conserved phenylalanine or tryptophan closes the CDR3, a read error is the likely cause. The chain combines TRBV27 with TRBJ2-5; D unresolved. This CDR3 has 14 amino acids. V was trimmed by 6 bases and J by 5 bases, leaving 16 bases between them. Germline V CDR1 and CDR2: MNHEY, SMNVEV (reference sequence). For the CDR3, the DNA is TGTGCCAGCAGCGTCACCTCGGCGCGGGAGACCCAGTACCTC. Translated: CASSVTSARETQYL.

This clonotype came up a few times. The V call is TRBV27, the J call TRBJ1-6; tentative D call: TRBD1 (6 bases). V was shortened by 3 bases and J by 9 bases, with 15 bases between the two germline ends. Germline V CDR1 and CDR2: MNHEY, SMNVEV (reference sequence). This CDR3 region has 15 residues. The chain's CDR3 is CASSFGGARGSPLHF. DNA of the CDR3: TGTGCCAGCAGTTTTGGGGGGGCTCGGGGTTCACCCCTCCACTTT.

The chain combines TRBV7-2 with TRBJ2-1; D gene unclear. V lost 1 base and J lost 9, with 4 bases in between. In germline, CDR1 is SGHTA, CDR2 FQGNSA. This CDR3 has 11 residues. This CDR3 reads CASSLGIEQFF. DNA of the CDR3: TGTGCCAGCAGCTTAGGCATTGAGCAGTTCTTC.

This clonotype was recorded at least ten times. The chain joins TRBV29-1 to TRBJ1-1, with a tentative D call TRBD1 (5 bases). V gave up 5 bases and J gave up 2 bases, with 9 bases separating them. Germline CDR1 is SQVTM and CDR2 is ANQGSEA. This CDR3 is built from 12 residues. CDR3 sequence reads: CSVKQGNTEAFF. CDR3 DNA: TGCAGCGTTAAGCAGGGCAACACTGAAGCTTTCTTT.

The J gene is TRBJ1-1, the V gene TRBV4-1, with 11 bases lining up with TRBD1. V dropped 2 bases and J dropped 5; count of bases not matched to a gene: 4. Germline V gene sequence: CDR1 MGHRA, CDR2 YSYEKL. The CDR3 has 15 residues. CDR3 residues: CASSQQGQGETEAFF. CDR3 nucleotides: TGCGCCAGCAGCCAACAGGGACAGGGGGAGACTGAAGCTTTCTTT.

In this sample, this clonotype turned up a few times. The V and J genes are TRBV6-2 or TRBV6-3 and TRBJ2-7; weak D call: TRBD2 (6 bases). The CDR3 spans 15 residues. Trimming shortened V by 4 bases and J by 3 bases, and 16 bases separated the two germline ends. Germline V CDR1 and CDR2: MNHEY, SVGEGT. The CDR3, as DNA: TGTGCCAGCAGTTCTGCCGGGAGCTCTGGCTACGAGCAGTACTTC. It codes for CASSSAGSSGYEQYF.

This chain connects TRBV10-1 to TRBJ2-2; tentative D call: TRBD2 (6 bases). This CDR3 comprises 16 residues. V was trimmed by 3 bases and J by 9 bases, leaving 20 bases between them. In germline, CDR1 is WNHNN, CDR2 SYGVQD (reference sequence). The CDR3 here is CASSDSRDLKGRELFF. CDR3 nucleotide sequence: TGCGCCAGCAGTGACTCCCGGGACTTGAAGGGCCGGGAGCTGTTTTTT.

This clonotype turned up a few times. The chain links TRBV7-8 to TRBJ2-6; D unresolved. Per germline, CDR1 SGHVS and CDR2 FQNEAQ. The CDR3 is made up of 13 amino acids. Trimming left V 8 bases short and J 0 bases short, with 5 bases between. This CDR3 reads CASGVSGANVLTF. The CDR3 nucleotides read TGTGCCAGCGGGGTCTCTGGGGCCAACGTCCTGACTTTC.